The rows below give T cell receptor beta chains drawn from one sample of a study of OX40 agonist ivuxolimab in advanced cancers. Clones were read by immunoSEQ multiplex PCR, and TCRdb kept only the in-frame ones, dropping some. The repertoire holds approximately 160,000 clones, with approximately 94% as singletons. The material sequenced was CD4+ or CD8+ T cells sorted from blood, taken in a trial of the OX40 agonist ivuxolimab. The origin of the receptors is an adult with an advanced solid tumor such as melanoma, head and neck, liver or kidney cancer. Both conserved end residues are part of each CDR3. A D gene is named only where the DNA matches it firmly. Not all rows give a size; the values are once, few, many and, for expanded clones, a class.

d_gene,abundance,v_gene,j_gene,CDR3aa,CDR3nt
TRBD1,NA,TRBV7-3,TRBJ2-7,CASSRTGDSSYEQYF,TGTGCCAGCAGCCGGACAGGGGACTCCTCCTACGAGCAGTACTTC
TRBD1,NA,TRBV10-3,TRBJ1-5,CAISGTGGNQPQHF,TGTGCCATCAGTGGGACAGGGGGTAACCAGCCCCAGCATTTT
NA,NA,TRBV5-6,TRBJ1-1,CASSPPGGNFEAFF,TGTGCCAGCAGCCCCCCTGGGGGGAATTTTGAAGCTTTCTTT
NA,NA,TRBV4-3,TRBJ1-2,CASSQEGGYGYTF,TGCGCCAGCAGCCAAGAAGGGGGCTATGGCTACACCTTC
TRBD2,NA,TRBV25-1,TRBJ2-5,CASSEYRGGPWETQYF,TGTGCCAGCAGTGAATACCGGGGGGGCCCTTGGGAGACCCAGTACTTC
TRBD1,NA,TRBV28,TRBJ2-7,CASSQLFPRQGSYEQYF,TGTGCCAGCAGTCAACTTTTCCCTCGACAGGGGAGCTACGAGCAGTACTTC
NA,NA,TRBV4-2,TRBJ1-1,CASSQDVRNTEAFF,TGTGCCAGCAGCCAAGATGTAAGGAACACTGAAGCTTTCTTT
TRBD1,NA,TRBV6-5,TRBJ1-2,CASSHRGRGLGYTF,TGTGCCAGCAGCCACAGGGGGCGGGGGTTGGGCTACACCTTC
TRBD1,NA,TRBV7-2,TRBJ2-1,CASSLGDRVVNEQFF,TGTGCCAGCAGCTTGGGGGACAGGGTGGTGAATGAGCAGTTCTTC
NA,NA,TRBV9,TRBJ1-1,CASSREWVTEAFF,TGTGCCAGCAGCCGGGAATGGGTCACTGAAGCTTTCTTT
NA,NA,TRBV7-2,TRBJ2-3,CASSPWGPDTQYF,TGTGCCAGCAGCCCCTGGGGCCCAGATACGCAGTATTTT
TRBD1,NA,TRBV15,TRBJ1-1,CATSRGTGTEAFF,TGTGCCACCAGCAGAGGGACAGGGACTGAAGCTTTCTTT
TRBD1,NA,TRBV14,TRBJ1-2,CASSQRQGGNYGYTF,TGTGCCAGCAGCCAGAGACAGGGGGGCAACTATGGCTACACCTTC
NA,once,TRBV2,TRBJ1-4,CASRRRLRQQDDFWF,TGTGCCAGCAGGCGCCGGCTGAGACAGCAAGATGATTTCTGGTTT
NA,NA,TRBV2,TRBJ1-6,CASSELGSGGNSPLHF,TGTGCCAGCAGTGAATTGGGGAGTGGGGGTAATTCACCCCTCCACTTT
NA,NA,TRBV6-6,TRBJ1-5,CASSWGNQPQHF,TGTGCCAGCAGTTGGGGCAATCAGCCCCAGCATTTT
NA,NA,TRBV7-2,TRBJ1-3,CASSLVRVPGNTIYF,TGTGCCAGCAGCTTAGTCAGGGTGCCCGGAAACACCATATATTTT
NA,NA,TRBV28,TRBJ1-5,CASSSRDWLGNQPQHF,TGTGCCAGCAGTAGCCGAGATTGGCTTGGCAATCAGCCCCAGCATTTT
TRBD1,NA,TRBV4-1,TRBJ1-5,CASSQLPSGQNDQPQHF,TGCGCCAGCAGCCAGCTACCATCGGGACAGAATGATCAGCCCCAGCATTTT
TRBD1,NA,TRBV19,TRBJ1-2,CASSPGGQGAGGYTF,TGTGCCAGTAGTCCCGGGGGACAGGGGGCAGGCGGCTACACCTTC
NA,NA,TRBV9,TRBJ2-1,CASSPNLGLHNEQFF,TGTGCCAGCAGCCCCAACCTGGGGCTCCACAATGAGCAGTTCTTC
TRBD1,NA,TRBV9,TRBJ1-5,CASSVDGTGIQPQHF,TGTGCCAGCAGCGTAGATGGGACAGGGATTCAGCCCCAGCATTTT
NA,NA,TRBV28,TRBJ2-2,CASGRSNTGELFF,TGTGCCAGCGGTAGGTCGAACACCGGGGAGCTGTTTTTT
NA,NA,TRBV5-1,TRBJ1-2,CASSLERRREGYTF,TGCGCCAGCAGCTTGGAGAGGCGGAGGGAGGGCTACACCTTC
TRBD1,NA,TRBV4-3,TRBJ1-2,CASSQEGTGGIRGYTF,TGCGCCAGCAGCCAAGAGGGGACAGGGGGCATCCGTGGCTACACCTTC
NA,NA,TRBV19,TRBJ1-2,CASSRGYFYGYTF,TGTGCCAGCTCCAGGGGCTACTTCTATGGCTACACCTTC
TRBD1,NA,TRBV2,TRBJ1-1,CASVGPGGTEAFF,TGTGCCAGCGTTGGCCCAGGGGGCACTGAAGCTTTCTTT
NA,NA,TRBV6-4,TRBJ2-7,CASSESDRGSYEQYF,TGTGCCAGCAGTGAGTCGGACCGGGGGTCCTACGAGCAGTACTTC
TRBD1,NA,TRBV6-6,TRBJ1-5,CASSYLDRSNQPQHF,TGTGCCAGCAGTTACTTGGACAGGAGCAATCAGCCCCAGCATTTT
TRBD1,NA,TRBV18,TRBJ1-2,CASSPTGAGYGYTF,TGTGCCAGCTCACCTACAGGGGCGGGCTATGGCTACACCTTC
NA,NA,TRBV28,TRBJ1-2,CASMTTGYYGYTF,TGTGCCAGCATGACCACGGGTTACTATGGCTACACCTTC
NA,NA,TRBV6-5,TRBJ1-3,CASTGAGGNTIYF,TGTGCCAGCACTGGGGCGGGAGGAAACACCATATATTTT
TRBD1,NA,TRBV28,TRBJ1-2,CASSLPGGRVSNGYTF,TGTGCCAGCAGTTTGCCAGGGGGCCGGGTGAGCAATGGCTACACCTTC
NA,NA,TRBV28,TRBJ2-3,CASSLGQGDPLVADTQYF,TGTGCCAGCAGTTTGGGGCAGGGCGACCCCCTTGTCGCAGATACGCAGTATTTT
NA,NA,TRBV9,TRBJ1-1,CASSANPAGAGTEAFF,TGTGCCAGCAGCGCCAATCCCGCGGGGGCAGGCACTGAAGCTTTCTTT
NA,NA,TRBV9,TRBJ2-5,CASNGNRSLEETQYF,TGTGCCAGCAACGGCAACAGGAGCTTAGAAGAGACCCAGTACTTC
TRBD1,NA,TRBV5-5,TRBJ1-5,CASSLWTGEGQPQHF,TGTGCCAGCAGCTTGTGGACAGGGGAGGGTCAGCCCCAGCATTTT
TRBD2,NA,TRBV5-1,TRBJ2-1,CASSLELAGHNEQFF,TGCGCCAGCAGCTTGGAGCTAGCGGGGCACAATGAGCAGTTCTTC
TRBD1,once,TRBV6-6,TRBJ1-5,CASSYSQGAGQPQHF,TGTGCCAGCAGTTACTCACAGGGGGCAGGACAGCCCCAGCATTTT
TRBD1,once,TRBV2,TRBJ1-2,CASTRTGGGYTF,TGTGCCAGCACGCGGACAGGGGGCGGCTACACCTTC
NA,NA,TRBV5-1,TRBJ1-2,CASSLGPATGDRGYTF,TGCGCCAGCAGCTTGGGCCCGGCGACAGGCGATCGTGGCTACACCTTC
NA,once,TRBV6-5,TRBJ1-1,CASGRMNTEAFF,TGTGCCAGCGGACGGATGAACACTGAAGCTTTCTTT
NA,NA,TRBV7-2,TRBJ2-5,CASSPMGSQETQYF,TGTGCCAGCAGCCCCATGGGCAGTCAAGAGACCCAGTACTTC